This TCR beta chain originates from a study of CD8 T cells in Susac syndrome. RNA, at about 0.45 to 1 ug, was reverse transcribed with random hexamers. The TCR beta CDR3 was amplified by immunoSEQ multiplex PCR across 54 Vbeta, 13 Jbeta. TCRdb passed the immunoSEQ multiplex PCR reads through MiXCR, listing each CDR3 protein once. The table includes fewer than 350,000 distinct CDR3 sequences, over 75% detected once. Sequencing of TCR beta was carried out in blood CD8+ and CD4+ T cells. The multiple sclerosis controls were treatment-naive patients, and their relapsing-remitting disease was stable or active. This TCR came from a human donor with multiple sclerosis. Sequencing used CD8+ T cells from PBMCs.

The CDR3 here is CASSWELAGAVDEQFF. The CDR3 DNA is TGTGCCAGCAGCTGGGAACTAGCGGGAGCAGTAGATGAGCAGTTCTTC. The chain links TRBV5-6 to TRBJ2-1, with 11 positions matching TRBD2. CDR3 length: 16 residues. The V gene's germline CDR1 is SGHDT and CDR2 YYEEEE. V gave up 3 bases and J gave up 8 bases; unmatched junction bases: 10. The complete variable domain, with remaining parts taken from reference TRBV5-6 and TRBJ2-1, reads DAGVTQSPTHLIKTRGQQVTLRCSPKSGHDTVSWYQQALGQGPQFIFQYYEEEERQRGNFPDRFSGHQFPNYSSELNVNALLLGDSALYLCASSWELAGAVDEQFFGPGTRLTVL.